The rows below give T cell receptor beta chains drawn from one sample of a study of blood T cell repertoires in COVID-19. Libraries were prepared by immunoSEQ multiplex PCR; TCRdb keeps only in-frame clonotypes and omits some of them. Of about 64,000 clones detected, around 86% appear once; the ten largest clones hold 3.2%. What was sequenced was peripheral blood. Receptor source: a man aged 45-60 years with active COVID-19. CDR3s include the opening cysteine and the closing phenylalanine or tryptophan. The D gene is left open where the match is weak. Size is stated for part of the rows, as once, few or many counts, or as a class when the clone is expanded.

CDR3 DNA	CDR3 protein	D gene	V gene	J gene	clone size
TGTGCCAGCAGATCACATCGACAGAGGACGGCTGAAGCTTTCTTT	CASRSHRQRTAEAFF	NA	TRBV11-1	TRBJ1-1	NA
TGCAGCGTTCCAGGGGGTCGCTCCTACGAGCAGTACTTC	CSVPGGRSYEQYF	TRBD1	TRBV29-1	TRBJ2-7	NA
TGTGCCACCAGCAGAGATAGAGGGGACTATTACGAGCAGTACTTC	CATSRDRGDYYEQYF	TRBD2	TRBV15	TRBJ2-7	NA
TGCGCCAGCTCTACCCACGGAACAGGGGTACAAGAGACCCAGTACTTC	CASSTHGTGVQETQYF	TRBD1	TRBV5-1	TRBJ2-5	NA
TGTGCCAGCAGCCCTGGGACAGGGGTTCACGAGCAGTACTTC	CASSPGTGVHEQYF	TRBD1	TRBV7-2	TRBJ2-7	NA
TGTGCCAGCAGTTTAAGGCACCTAGCGGGAGAAGCCGATACGCAGTATTTT	CASSLRHLAGEADTQYF	TRBD2	TRBV28	TRBJ2-3	NA
TGTGCCAGCAGCCCATCGAGGGATACGCAGTATTTT	CASSPSRDTQYF	NA	TRBV5-4	TRBJ2-3	NA
TGTGCCAGCAGTGCCGCGGGGGTAGAGACCCAGTACTTC	CASSAAGVETQYF	TRBD2	TRBV7-9	TRBJ2-5	NA
TGTGCCAGCAGCTTGTTGGACAGGGGAGCCAACGAGCAGTACTTC	CASSLLDRGANEQYF	TRBD1	TRBV5-6	TRBJ2-7	NA
TGTGCCAGCAGCCAAGATGGGACTAGCGGCTTGTACAATGAGCAGTTCTTC	CASSQDGTSGLYNEQFF	TRBD2	TRBV3-1/TRBV3-2	TRBJ2-1	NA
TGTGCCAGCAGCGGGACTAGCGGGAGGAGAAATGAGCAGTTCTTC	CASSGTSGRRNEQFF	TRBD2	TRBV2	TRBJ2-1	NA
TGTGCCAGCAGTTCGGACAGTTCTGGGGCCAACGTCCTGACTTTC	CASSSDSSGANVLTF	NA	TRBV2	TRBJ2-6	once
TGTGCCAGCAGCCAAGAAGAGGGAGGGCTTTCTGGCTACACCTTC	CASSQEEGGLSGYTF	NA	TRBV4-2	TRBJ1-2	NA
TGTGCCAGCAGTCAGACTAGCGGGGGCGATTACGAGCAGTACTTC	CASSQTSGGDYEQYF	TRBD2	TRBV6-6	TRBJ2-7	NA
TGTGCCGCCCGAGCGACAGGGGGGGTCTACAATGAGCAGTTCTTC	CAARATGGVYNEQFF	TRBD1	TRBV6-5	TRBJ2-1	NA
TGTGCCAGCAGCTTAACCCCGGGTGGCATGAACACTGAAGCTTTCTTT	CASSLTPGGMNTEAFF	NA	TRBV7-3	TRBJ1-1	NA
TGTGCCAGCAGCCCTACAGGGATGGCAACTAATGAAAAACTGTTTTTT	CASSPTGMATNEKLFF	NA	TRBV7-2	TRBJ1-4	NA
TGTGCCAGCAGACCTACAGGGAGCTCCTACAATGAGCAGTTCTTC	CASRPTGSSYNEQFF	NA	TRBV6-5	TRBJ2-1	NA
TGCAGCATAGACAGGGGGCTTAACACCATATATTTT	CSIDRGLNTIYF	TRBD1	TRBV29-1	TRBJ1-3	once
TGTGCCACCAGCAGAGATAGGTCAGGGAGCAATCAGCCCCAGCATTTT	CATSRDRSGSNQPQHF	NA	TRBV15	TRBJ1-5	NA
TGTGCCAGCAGTTCACCGACAGGGATGGAGACCCAGTACTTC	CASSSPTGMETQYF	TRBD1	TRBV6-2/TRBV6-3	TRBJ2-5	NA
TGTGCCAGCCGCCGAGCGGGGCCCTACGAGCAGTACTTC	CASRRAGPYEQYF	TRBD2	TRBV6-5	TRBJ2-7	NA
TGTGCCAGCAGTACCGACGGGTCCTACGAGCAGTACTTC	CASSTDGSYEQYF	NA	TRBV28	TRBJ2-7	NA